The rows below give T cell receptor beta chains drawn from one sample of a study of cytomegalovirus exposure and HLA in healthy donors. Assay used: immunoSEQ multiplex PCR; TCRdb lists only in-frame clones, some missing. The table lists about 120,000 clones, about four fifths of them singletons. Sequencing input: PBMCs. The receptors come from a woman aged 18-30 years in good health and CMV-seronegative. Each CDR3 is given with its conserved first and last residue. D genes are given only for firm matches. A clone size is listed for some rows: how often the clone was seen (once, few, many), or a class if it is expanded.

cdr3_aa,cdr3_nt,v_call,clone_size,d_call,j_call
CASSLVQGAILEKLFF,TGTGCCAGCAGCTTAGTACAGGGGGCGATTCTTGAAAAACTGTTTTTT,TRBV13,few,TRBD1,TRBJ1-4
CASSSPTPGGDTQYF,TGTGCCAGCAGTTCTCCCACCCCCGGCGGAGATACGCAGTATTTT,TRBV28,NA,NA,TRBJ2-3
CASSPFGTSSYNEQFF,TGTGCCAGCAGCCCCTTTGGGACTAGCTCCTACAATGAGCAGTTCTTC,TRBV6-4,NA,TRBD2,TRBJ2-1
CASSLGGSTNEKLFF,TGTGCCAGCAGCCTCGGGGGGTCAACTAATGAAAAACTGTTTTTT,TRBV14,NA,NA,TRBJ1-4
CASRGGPPVDEQFF,TGTGCCAGCAGGGGAGGACCCCCGGTGGATGAGCAGTTCTTC,TRBV28,NA,NA,TRBJ2-1
CASSVGGDNGYTF,TGTGCCAGCAGCGTAGGAGGGGACAACGGCTACACCTTC,TRBV9,NA,NA,TRBJ1-2
CVTVAGGEEFF,TGTGTCACGGTTGCCGGGGGGGAGGAGTTCTTC,TRBV7-9,NA,TRBD2,TRBJ2-1
CASSVGSGPFAEAFF,TGTGCCAGCAGCGTAGGATCTGGGCCTTTTGCTGAAGCTTTCTTT,TRBV9,many,NA,TRBJ1-1
CASSLGQSNYGYTF,TGCGCCAGCAGCTTGGGACAGAGTAACTATGGCTACACCTTC,TRBV5-1,NA,NA,TRBJ1-2
CAWAGPGLANYGYTF,TGTGCCTGGGCGGGCCCGGGACTGGCAAACTATGGCTACACCTTC,TRBV30,NA,NA,TRBJ1-2
CASSLGTSGNSEQFF,TGCGCCAGCAGCTTGGGGACTAGCGGGAACAGTGAGCAGTTCTTC,TRBV5-1,NA,TRBD2,TRBJ2-1
CASSRRQAMGGYTF,TGTGCCAGCAGCAGAAGACAGGCCATGGGTGGCTACACCTTC,TRBV5-5,once,NA,TRBJ1-2
CASSNRGQKNIQYF,TGTGCCAGCAGTAATCGGGGACAAAAAAACATTCAGTACTTC,TRBV28,NA,NA,TRBJ2-4
CASSGGDLQNEQFF,TGTGCCAGCTCAGGGGGGGATTTACAAAATGAGCAGTTCTTC,TRBV18,NA,TRBD2,TRBJ2-1
CASSLVQGQPQHF,TGTGCCAGCAGCTTGGTACAGGGACAGCCCCAGCATTTT,TRBV13,NA,NA,TRBJ1-5
CASSLGSGFHEQYF,TGTGCCAGCAGCTTGGGCAGCGGTTTCCACGAGCAGTACTTC,TRBV5-6,NA,NA,TRBJ2-7
CASRAQGSNTIYF,TGTGCCAGCAGAGCACAGGGCTCAAACACCATATATTTT,TRBV11-3,NA,NA,TRBJ1-3
CASSQGKLSEQYF,TGTGCCAGCAGCCAAGGAAAGTTGAGCGAGCAGTACTTC,TRBV4-2,NA,NA,TRBJ2-7
CASSPDRGLARGYTF,TGTGCCAGCAGCCCGGACAGGGGATTAGCGCGCGGCTACACCTTC,TRBV5-5,NA,TRBD1,TRBJ1-2
CASSLTVTLGYTF,TGTGCCAGCAGTCTGACAGTGACCCTGGGCTACACCTTC,TRBV28,NA,NA,TRBJ1-2
CASSRLLAGHGELFF,TGTGCCAGCAGCCGTCTACTAGCGGGACACGGGGAGCTGTTTTTT,TRBV14,NA,TRBD2,TRBJ2-2
CASSTGQGAGGVNTEAFF,TGCGCCAGCAGCACCGGACAGGGGGCGGGTGGGGTGAACACTGAAGCTTTCTTT,TRBV5-1,NA,TRBD1,TRBJ1-1
CSVERVPMNTEAFF,TGCAGCGTTGAACGGGTCCCCATGAACACTGAAGCTTTCTTT,TRBV29-1,NA,NA,TRBJ1-1
CSGRQDRNTEAFF,TGCAGCGGCAGACAGGACCGTAACACTGAAGCTTTCTTT,TRBV29-1,few,NA,TRBJ1-1
CASSRAETDEAFF,TGTGCCAGTAGTAGGGCGGAGACAGATGAAGCTTTCTTT,TRBV19,NA,NA,TRBJ1-1
CASSLMIGTGELFF,TGTGCCAGCAGCCTAATGATCGGCACCGGGGAGCTGTTTTTT,TRBV4-2,NA,NA,TRBJ2-2
CASSEALAGQWGRGEKLFF,TGTGCCAGCAGTGAAGCGCTTGCGGGACAGTGGGGGCGCGGTGAAAAACTGTTTTTT,TRBV2,NA,TRBD1,TRBJ1-4
CASSAREGPPDTQYF,TGTGCCAGCAGTGCCCGAGAGGGTCCGCCAGATACGCAGTATTTT,TRBV6-1,NA,NA,TRBJ2-3
CASSLYPTRSNYGYTF,TGTGCCAGCAGTTTATACCCGACACGTTCTAACTATGGCTACACCTTC,TRBV27,NA,NA,TRBJ1-2